This T cell receptor beta chain came from a study of cytomegalovirus exposure and HLA in healthy donors. Sequenced by immunoSEQ multiplex PCR; TCRdb stores in-frame clones only, minus some. Of about 260,000 clones in the sample, 90% are singletons; the top ten hold roughly 3%. General study results and limits: In a later analysis, first-cohort TCR clusters were found to tend to co-occur in the 100 to 150 validation repertoires. The study put under 200 TCR beta chains on its list as cytomegalovirus-associated.

The germline CDR1 and CDR2 sequences are SQVTM and ANQGSEA. The V segment lost 7 bases and the J segment 6 bases; nucleotides outside the gene matches: 5. The CDR3 spans 12 residues. This clone was seen just once. Antigen unknown. The rearrangement links TRBV29-1 to TRBJ2-1, with 8 bases that match TRBD1. The sample taken for sequencing was PBMCs. This sequence was found in a woman in her twenties or thirties in good health and CMV-seronegative. This CDR3 reads CSGSQGVNEQFF. CDR3 nucleotide sequence: TGCAGCGGCTCACAGGGGGTCAATGAGCAGTTCTTC.